This is a list of T cell receptor beta chains from one sample in a study of blood T cells in healthy people across ages. Each CDR3 protein gets one entry after TCRdb re-called the 5' RACE reads with MiXCR. The table includes over 500,000 distinct CDR3 sequences, approximately 52% detected once. Sequenced sample: blood. The receptors here all came from a woman of 80 years or more in good health. Each CDR3 is given with its conserved first and last residue. A D gene is named only where the DNA matches it firmly. Not all rows give a size; the values are once, few, many and, for expanded clones, a class.

J,size,D,V,CDR3,DNA
TRBJ1-1,few,-,TRBV29-1,CSVVGGREAFF,TGCAGCGTTGTCGGGGGCAGAGAAGCTTTCTTT
TRBJ1-3,-,-,TRBV5-1,CASSLASAVSGNTIYF,TGCGCCAGCAGCTTGGCCTCCGCGGTCTCTGGAAACACCATATATTTT
TRBJ2-1,few,-,TRBV7-2,CASSYTGTPDNEQFF,TGTGCCAGTAGCTATACCGGGACCCCGGACAATGAGCAGTTCTTC
TRBJ2-5,few,-,TRBV5-5,CASIPPSPNLETQYF,TGTGCCAGCATCCCACCCTCGCCGAACCTGGAGACCCAGTACTTC
TRBJ2-3,-,-,TRBV10-3,CAISEPHRETDTQYF,TGTGCCATCAGTGAGCCACACCGAGAAACAGATACGCAGTATTTT
TRBJ2-2,-,-,TRBV6-5,CASSRRTGELFF,TGTGCCAGCAGCCGTCGGACCGGGGAGCTGTTTTTT
TRBJ2-2,few,TRBD1,TRBV5-6,CASSRQGPNTGELFF,TGTGCCAGCAGCCGACAGGGCCCGAACACCGGGGAGCTGTTTTTT
TRBJ1-3,-,-,TRBV10-3,CAISESSGWGNTIYF,TGTGCCATCAGTGAGTCGAGCGGTTGGGGAAACACCATATATTTT
TRBJ1-2,many,TRBD1,TRBV5-1,CASSWTGANYGYTF,TGCGCCAGCAGCTGGACAGGGGCCAACTATGGCTACACCTTC
TRBJ2-1,-,-,TRBV4-3,CASSQDRGGDNNEQFF,TGCGCCAGCAGCCAAGATCGAGGGGGGGACAACAATGAGCAGTTCTTC
TRBJ1-4,-,-,TRBV6-6,CASSYVAEKLFF,TGTGCCAGCAGTTACGTAGCTGAAAAACTGTTTTTT
TRBJ2-3,once,-,TRBV12-3/TRBV12-4,CASSLRGQTGTQYF,TGTGCCAGCAGTTTGAGGGGCCAAACGGGTACGCAGTATTTT
TRBJ2-1,-,-,TRBV5-1,CASSFSGLNYNEQFF,TGCGCCAGCAGCTTTTCGGGACTTAACTACAATGAGCAGTTCTTC
TRBJ2-3,-,TRBD2,TRBV6-4,CASSSLAGALYTQYF,TGTGCCAGCAGCTCCCTAGCGGGAGCCTTATATACGCAGTATTTT
TRBJ1-1,few,TRBD1,TRBV7-3,CASSLIRQGEAFF,TGTGCCAGCAGCTTGATACGACAGGGCGAAGCTTTCTTT
TRBJ2-1,once,-,TRBV27,CASSLRYSEGLNEQFF,TGTGCCAGCAGTTTAAGGTATAGCGAGGGGCTCAATGAGCAGTTCTTC
TRBJ2-4,many,-,TRBV7-9,CASSPSGGNIQYF,TGTGCCAGCAGCCCTAGTGGGGGGAACATTCAGTACTTC
TRBJ2-6,-,-,TRBV28,CASRRLEYPGTNVLTF,TGTGCCAGCCGACGACTAGAGTACCCTGGGACCAACGTCCTGACTTTC
TRBJ1-6,many,-,TRBV6-5,CASSYSETVRRSPLHF,TGTGCCAGCAGTTACTCGGAGACGGTTAGGCGTTCACCCCTCCACTTT
TRBJ2-5,many,-,TRBV7-2,CASRKPGYQETQYF,TGTGCCAGCAGGAAGCCGGGGTATCAAGAGACCCAGTACTTC
TRBJ2-7,few,-,TRBV4-2,CASSQEGNEQYF,TGTGCCAGCAGCCAAGAAGGAAACGAGCAGTACTTC
TRBJ1-2,many,-,TRBV6-5,CASGSGRGYGYTF,TGTGCCAGCGGGAGTGGCAGGGGATATGGCTACACCTTC
TRBJ2-3,many,-,TRBV12-3/TRBV12-4,CASRWDPTDTQYF,TGTGCCAGCAGGTGGGACCCCACAGATACGCAGTATTTT
TRBJ2-7,many,TRBD1,TRBV4-1,CASSLGQGGTYEQYF,TGCGCCAGCAGCCTCGGACAGGGGGGTACCTACGAGCAGTACTTC
TRBJ2-7,-,-,TRBV15,CATSREDYGASYNGQYF,TGTGCCACCAGCAGAGAGGACTATGGGGCATCCTACAATGGGCAGTACTTC
TRBJ1-1,-,-,TRBV5-1,CASSWRQVAGTEAFF,TGCGCCAGCAGCTGGCGACAGGTCGCGGGGACTGAAGCTTTCTTT
TRBJ2-2,few,-,TRBV6-1,CASSEGARDTGELFF,TGTGCCAGCAGTGAAGGGGCGAGGGACACCGGGGAGCTGTTTTTT
TRBJ2-7,-,TRBD2,TRBV7-9,CASSLAREGGGYEQYF,TGTGCCAGCAGCTTGGCCAGGGAGGGAGGAGGCTACGAGCAGTACTTC
TRBJ2-1,few,-,TRBV27,CASSPFARVPNEQFF,TGTGCCAGCAGTCCCTTCGCCAGGGTACCCAATGAGCAGTTCTTC
TRBJ2-1,many,TRBD2,TRBV4-1,CASSQGGLAGGSEQFF,TGCGCCAGCAGCCAGGGTGGACTAGCGGGAGGGAGTGAGCAGTTCTTC
TRBJ2-6,once,-,TRBV24-1,CATSDNRGRSGANVLTF,TGTGCCACCAGTGACAACCGCGGACGCTCTGGGGCCAACGTCCTGACTTTC
TRBJ1-1,few,-,TRBV20-1,CSVSRAKAFF,TGCAGTGTCTCCCGAGCCAAGGCTTTCTTT
TRBJ2-1,many,-,TRBV7-9,CASVGSYNEQFF,TGTGCCTCCGTGGGCTCCTACAATGAGCAGTTCTTC
TRBJ2-5,once,TRBD2,TRBV4-2,CASSRAHAGGTRETQYF,TGTGCCAGCAGCCGGGCACATGCGGGGGGAACCCGGGAGACCCAGTACTTC
TRBJ2-3,many,-,TRBV24-1,CATSDVRGTDTQYF,TGTGCCACCAGTGATGTGCGGGGCACAGATACGCAGTATTTT
TRBJ1-4,few,TRBD1,TRBV7-9,CASSNPDRANEKLFF,TGTGCCAGCAGCAACCCGGACAGGGCCAATGAAAAACTGTTTTTT
TRBJ2-5,-,-,TRBV27,CASSYRRNNEQYF,TGTGCCAGCAGTTACCGGCGGAACAATGAGCAGTACTTC